The 16 T cell receptor beta chains below all came from one sample that was sequenced in a study of cytomegalovirus exposure and HLA in healthy donors. PCR amplification relied on 60 Vbeta primers (plus 13 Jbeta primers). The protocol was immunoSEQ multiplex PCR, while the TCRdb copy is restricted to in-frame clones and leaves out a portion. The data hold 150,000 to 200,000 clones, with approximately 80% observed a single time. The sample comprised PBMCs. The receptors were gathered from a woman aged 40 to 50 in good health and CMV-seronegative.

The chain recombines TRBV28 with TRBJ1-2; unclear D gene. Germline V gene data show CDR1 as MDHEN and CDR2 as SYDVKM. V was cut by 6 bases and J by 4 bases, with 9 bases left in between. The CDR3 is made up of 12 amino acids. CDR3 sequence: CASSPGIYGYTF. The CDR3 coding sequence is TGTGCCAGCAGCCCCGGGATCTATGGCTACACCTTC.

This clone appeared a single time. The chain carries TRBV29-1 and TRBJ2-5, with 9 bases fitting TRBD1. V shed 5 bases, J shed 4 bases, and the junction held 2 bases outside the gene matches. This CDR3 is 12 amino acids long. Germline V CDR1 and CDR2: SQVTM, ANQGSEA. The CDR3 DNA reads TGCAGCGTTATGACAGGGGGAGAGACCCAGTACTTC. This codes for CSVMTGGETQYF. The whole variable domain, remainder taken from reference TRBV29-1 and TRBJ2-5, is SAVISQKPSRDICQRGTSLTIQCQVDSQVTMMFWYRQQPGQSLTLIATANQGSEATYESGFVIDKFPISRPNLTFSTLTVSNMSPEDSSIYLCSVMTGGETQYFGPGTRLLVL.

The CDR3 region has the DNA TGTGCCAGCAGTACCCCGACAGGGGGCAGGTACGAGCAGTACTTC. Its protein is CASSTPTGGRYEQYF. This rearrangement joins TRBV27 to TRBJ2-7; TRBD1 matches at 10 bases. Germline-derived CDR1 and CDR2 are MNHEY and SMNVEV (reference sequence). The V segment lost 5 bases and the J segment 4 bases; nucleotides outside the gene matches: 8. The CDR3 covers 15 residues.

This clone was seen only a few times. The V call is TRBV7-2, the J call TRBJ2-5; 7 nucleotides match TRBD2. V gave up 2 bases and J gave up 4 bases; unmatched junction bases: 7. Germline assignment: CDR1 SGHTA and CDR2 FQGNSA. The CDR3 contains 15 residues. The CDR3 nucleotides are TGTGCCAGCAGCTTATTGGGGGGGGTTGGAGAGACCCAGTACTTC. Protein sequence: CASSLLGGVGETQYF.

The rearrangement links TRBV7-2 to TRBJ2-7; TRBD1 is a possible D gene (6 bases). There are 13 residues in the CDR3. Trimming took off 4 bases at V and 3 bases at J, with 10 bases between the two ends. Germline V gene lookup returns CDR1 SGHTA and CDR2 FQGNSA. CDR3 protein: CASSSRGNYEQYF. The CDR3 DNA reads TGTGCCAGCAGCTCTAGGGGGAACTACGAGCAGTACTTC.

The table lists this clone with a count of one. The CDR3 coding sequence is TGTGCCAGCACCTGGGGGGGTACTCAGCCCCAGCATTTT. Protein sequence: CASTWGGTQPQHF. This chain links TRBV27 with TRBJ1-5, with TRBD1 as a possible D gene (5 bases). This CDR3 has 13 residues. Trimming took 7 bases from V and 6 from J, leaving 13 bases between them. The germline CDR1 and CDR2 sequences are MNHEY and SMNVEV (reference sequence).

The V call is TRBV5-5, the J call TRBJ1-5; TRBD1 is a possible D gene (5 bases). V gave up 1 base and J gave up 2 bases, with 10 bases separating them. The germline gives CDR1 SGHKS, CDR2 YYEKEE (reference sequence). The CDR3 sequence is 15 residues long. The CDR3: CASSLSGAGNQPQHF. The CDR3 region has the DNA TGTGCCAGCAGCTTGAGTGGGGCAGGCAATCAGCCCCAGCATTTT.

This clone was observed a few times. This sequence joins TRBV29-1 and TRBJ2-2, with TRBD2 matching over 9 bases. Germline V gene data show CDR1 as SQVTM and CDR2 as ANQGSEA. V shed 5 bases and J 6 bases; nucleotides not matched to a gene: 10. This CDR3 has 15 amino acids. This chain's CDR3 is CSVYLSGRVAGELFF. The CDR3 DNA follows: TGCAGCGTTTACCTTAGCGGGAGAGTTGCCGGGGAGCTGTTTTTT.

The chain links TRBV29-1 to TRBJ2-2; tentatively, D is TRBD2 (5 bases). This CDR3 has 14 amino acids. Germline V lookup: CDR1 SQVTM, CDR2 ANQGSEA. Trimming took off 4 bases at V and 1 base at J, with 10 bases between the two ends. In DNA form, the CDR3 reads TGCAGCGTTGTCTCTGCGGGGAACACCGGGGAGCTGTTTTTT. Translated: CSVVSAGNTGELFF.

The chain uses TRBV10-3 and TRBJ1-2, with TRBD1 identical over 10 bases. Trimming at V came to 8 bases and at J to 5 bases, leaving 11 bases not matched to a gene. CDR1 is ENHRY, CDR2 SYGVKD, per germline. CDR3 length equals 15 residues. The DNA for the CDR3 is TGTGCCATCTTTGGGGGACAGGGGATAGGATATGGCTACACCTTC. Encoded protein: CAIFGGQGIGYGYTF.

This clone was counted a few times. This chain uses TRBV4-2 with TRBJ2-7; possibly TRBD2 for D (7 bases). Germline V gene lookup returns CDR1 LGHNA and CDR2 YNFKEQ. The CDR3 is 16 residues long. The germline V and J ends were trimmed by 4 bases and 2 bases, with 18 bases remaining between them. The CDR3 spells CASSLSAGAPTYEQYF. DNA for the CDR3: TGTGCCAGCAGCCTGTCCGCGGGGGCACCTACCTACGAGCAGTACTTC.

CDR3 loop: CASSEVDGGGQYF. The CDR3 nucleotides are TGTGCCAGCAGTGAGGTTGACGGTGGAGGGCAGTACTTC. The chain combines TRBV6-4 with TRBJ2-7; a weak D match, TRBD2 (5 bases). This CDR3 has 13 residues. The germline V gene has CDR1 MRHNA and CDR2 SNTAGT. Trimming removed 3 bases at V and 9 bases at J, with 15 bases between.

This clone was recorded a few times. The genes are TRBV7-2 and TRBJ2-2; weak D call: TRBD2 (6 bases). V was pared by 4 bases and J by 6 bases, with 9 bases between. Germline V lookup: CDR1 SGHTA, CDR2 FQGNSA. The CDR3 contains 13 residues. CDR3 region: CASSSGAAGELFF. The CDR3 DNA reads TGTGCCAGCAGCTCGGGAGCGGCCGGGGAGCTGTTTTTT.

The chain couples TRBV6-5 to TRBJ2-3; TRBD1 matches 10 bases. This CDR3 is built from 15 residues. V dropped 4 bases and J dropped 6; count of bases not matched to a gene: 7. Germline values: CDR1 MNHEY, CDR2 SVGAGI. The CDR3 bases are TGTGCCAGCAGTTCCCGGGACAGGGGAATGGATACGCAGTATTTT. It yields the protein CASSSRDRGMDTQYF.

The chain links TRBV6-6 to TRBJ1-5, with 7 nucleotides matching TRBD1. Germline V gene sequence: CDR1 MNHNY, CDR2 SVGAGI (reference sequence). V lost 4 bases to trimming and J lost 7 bases; unmatched junction nucleotides: 7. The CDR3 totals 14 residues. CDR3 loop: CASSLGTDNQPQHF. CDR3 in DNA: TGTGCCAGCAGTTTGGGGACAGATAACCAGCCCCAGCATTTT.

This clone was observed a handful of times. The chain recombines TRBV7-6 with TRBJ1-1; perhaps TRBD1 as D (6 bases). This CDR3 is 14 amino acids long. Germline V gene data show CDR1 as SGHVS and CDR2 as FNYEAQ. The germline V and J ends were trimmed by 5 bases and 1 base, with 11 bases remaining between them. CDR3 loop: CASSPLQGNTEAFF. CDR3 nucleotide sequence: TGTGCCAGCAGCCCTTTACAGGGGAACACTGAAGCTTTCTTT.